These 18 T cell receptor beta chains were sequenced from one sample in a study of blood T cell repertoires in COVID-19. TCRdb's copy holds only in-frame clones and misses some; the assay was immunoSEQ multiplex PCR. The table includes over 200,000 clones, over 75% detected once. The specimen was peripheral blood. Receptor source: a man aged 35 to 55 with active or convalescent COVID-19.

The chain combines TRBV28 with TRBJ1-6, with D uncertain. This CDR3 comprises 17 residues. V was cut by 2 bases and J by 0 bases, with 11 bases left in between. CDR1 and CDR2 (germline): MDHEN, SYDVKM. CDR3: CASSLNPASSYNSPLHF. CDR3 nucleotide sequence: TGTGCCAGCAGTTTAAATCCCGCCAGCTCCTATAATTCACCCCTCCACTTT.

This sequence joins TRBV2 and TRBJ1-5; weak D call: TRBD1 (6 bases). Trimming took 5 bases from V and 5 from J, leaving 16 bases between them. The germline CDR1 and CDR2 sequences are SNHLY and FYNNEI. The CDR3 has 15 residues. The CDR3 DNA sequence: TGTGCCAGCAGTCCGGTGGGGGGGCGAGATCAGCCCCAGCATTTT. Translating gives CASSPVGGRDQPQHF.

The J gene is TRBJ1-2, the V gene TRBV19, with D possibly TRBD1 on 5 matching bases. The CDR3 has 15 amino acids. V was pared by 5 bases and J by 8 bases, with 21 bases between. CDR1 and CDR2 (germline): LNHDA, SQIVND (reference sequence). DNA of the CDR3: TGTGCCAGTAGTCCCCGCAGGGCCCACTATGGAGGCTACACCTTC. It codes for CASSPRRAHYGGYTF.

This chain connects TRBV7-2 to TRBJ1-4, with TRBD1 identical over 7 bases. This CDR3 contains 16 residues. Germline-derived CDR1 and CDR2 are SGHTA and FQGNSA. The trim removed 2 bases at V and 5 bases at J, leaving 8 bases unmatched. CDR3 region: CASSLNSAGGNEKLFF. In DNA form, the CDR3 reads TGTGCCAGCAGCTTAAACTCGGCAGGGGGGAATGAAAAACTGTTTTTT.

The V and J genes are TRBV27 and TRBJ2-7; 7 nucleotides match TRBD2. The length of the CDR3 is 16 residues. V was clipped by 6 bases and J by 4 bases; unmatched bases: 15. Germline assignment: CDR1 MNHEY and CDR2 SMNVEV (reference sequence). The CDR3 nucleotides read TGTGCCAGCAGGTCCTTCGTTGGGGGGACTAATTACGAGCAGTACTTC. Its protein is CASRSFVGGTNYEQYF.

The rearrangement joins TRBV28 to TRBJ2-1; D unclear. The CDR3 spans 14 residues. In germline, CDR1 is MDHEN, CDR2 SYDVKM. Trimming removed 4 bases at V and 4 bases at J, with 11 bases between. The CDR3: CASSYSGYYNEQFF. The CDR3 DNA reads TGTGCCAGCAGTTATAGTGGTTATTACAATGAGCAGTTCTTC.

The chain couples TRBV5-6 to TRBJ2-7; possibly TRBD2 for D (6 bases). V lost 0 bases and J 3 bases, leaving 13 bases between the germline ends. The CDR3 spans 15 residues. The V gene's germline CDR1 is SGHDT and CDR2 YYEEEE. In DNA form, the CDR3 reads TGTGCCAGCAGCTTGGCAGCGGGCCTGGTCTACGAGCAGTACTTC. It translates to CASSLAAGLVYEQYF.

V usage is TRBV7-9 and J usage is TRBJ1-1; D may be TRBD1 (6 bases). Germline CDR1 and CDR2: SEHNR and FQNEAQ (reference sequence). This CDR3 comprises 14 residues. Trimming cost V 1 base and J 1 base, with 7 bases left between them. CDR3 nucleotide sequence: TGTGCCAGCAGCTTAGGCAGGGGGAACACTGAAGCTTTCTTT. Encoded protein: CASSLGRGNTEAFF. Looking up the rest from reference TRBV7-9 and TRBJ1-1 gives the full variable domain: DTGVSQNPRHKITKRGQNVTFRCDPISEHNRLYWYRQTLGQGPEFLTYFQNEAQLEKSRLLSDRFSAERPKGSFSTLEIQRTEQGDSAMYLCASSLGRGNTEAFFGQGTRLTVV.

For this clone: One junction end does not reproduce the germline sequence, and a read error may be involved. This sequence joins TRBV7-7 and TRBJ1-3, with D tentatively TRBD1 (6 bases). The germline gives CDR1 SSHAT, CDR2 FNYEAQ (reference sequence). The CDR3 covers 16 residues. CDR3 region: CASSPLLQGSGNTIYF. The CDR3 DNA follows: TGTGCTAGCAGCCCCCTCCTACAGGGATCTGGAAACACCATATATTTT.

This chain connects TRBV6-5 to TRBJ1-4; possibly TRBD1 for D (6 bases). The CDR3 loop spans 15 amino acids. V was trimmed by 6 bases and J by 7 bases, leaving 18 bases between them. CDR1 and CDR2 (germline): MNHEY, SVGAGI. Here the CDR3 reads CASRPIAGGVEKLFF. In DNA form, the CDR3 reads TGTGCCAGCAGACCCATCGCGGGGGGCGTTGAAAAACTGTTTTTT.

This clone was seen a handful of times. V and J are TRBV18 and TRBJ1-2; the match to TRBD1 covers 9 bases. CDR1 KGHSH and CDR2 LQKENI come from the germline V gene. The CDR3 has 16 amino acids. Trimming removed 2 bases from V and 2 bases from J; junction bases left unmatched: 6. For the CDR3, the DNA is TGTGCCAGCTCACCAGAGGGACAGGGTGGGAACTATGGCTACACCTTC. Protein: CASSPEGQGGNYGYTF.

The chain is built from TRBV29-1 and TRBJ2-2; no clear D gene. The germline V gene has CDR1 SQVTM and CDR2 ANQGSEA. The V end was cut by 5 bases, the J end by 8 bases, with 9 bases between. The CDR3 has 11 amino acids. CDR3 protein: CSVSNKGELFF. The CDR3 region has the DNA TGCAGCGTTTCTAATAAGGGGGAGCTGTTTTTT.

The V gene is TRBV5-1, the J gene TRBJ1-4; D is possibly TRBD1 (6 bases). Germline loops: CDR1 SGHRS, CDR2 YFSETQ. The V end was cut by 1 base, the J end by 4 bases, with 11 bases between. CDR3 length: 15 residues. CDR3 coding DNA: TGCGCCAGCAGCTTGATGACAGGCCTTAATGAAAAACTGTTTTTT. Protein product: CASSLMTGLNEKLFF. Based on the CDR3 plus reference TRBV5-1 and TRBJ1-4, the full variable domain is KAGVTQTPRYLIKTRGQQVTLSCSPISGHRSVSWYQQTPGQGLQFLFEYFSETQRNKGNFPGRFSGRQFSNSRSEMNVSTLELGDSALYLCASSLMTGLNEKLFFGSGTQLSVL.

This sequence joins TRBV29-1 and TRBJ1-1; D is ambiguous. CDR1 and CDR2 from the germline V gene are SQVTM and ANQGSEA. V lost 7 bases and J 1 base, leaving 7 bases between the germline ends. The CDR3 is 11 amino acids. The CDR3 loop reads CSATRNTEAFF. CDR3 DNA sequence: TGCAGCGCGACCAGGAACACTGAAGCTTTCTTT.

The V gene is TRBV28, the J gene TRBJ1-1; TRBD1 might be the D (6 bases). The CDR3 totals 18 residues. Germline loops: CDR1 MDHEN, CDR2 SYDVKM. V shed 5 bases and J shed 0 bases, with 22 bases lying between them. The CDR3 here is CASSPYGGMPELNTEAFF. As DNA, the CDR3 is TGTGCCAGCAGTCCTTATGGGGGCATGCCGGAATTGAACACTGAAGCTTTCTTT.

This clone was seen a single time. This chain connects TRBV20-1 to TRBJ2-7; a possible D gene is TRBD2 (5 bases). The CDR3 runs to 10 residues. CDR1 and CDR2 (germline): DFQATT, SNEGSKA (reference sequence). Between the trimmed V and J ends, which lost 5 bases and 6 bases, there was a span of 8 bases. The CDR3 is CSARGLEQYF. CDR3 DNA: TGCAGTGCTCGAGGGCTCGAGCAGTACTTC.

This chain connects TRBV10-3 to TRBJ2-5; TRBD2 aligns across 8 bases. This CDR3 is built from 14 residues. Per the germline V gene, CDR1 is ENHRY and CDR2 is SYGVKD. V lost 4 bases, J lost 4 bases, and 5 bases stayed unmatched. This CDR3 is CAISAGTSVETQYF. For the CDR3, the DNA is TGTGCCATCAGTGCGGGGACTAGTGTAGAGACCCAGTACTTC.

V is TRBV28 and J is TRBJ1-6; 7 nucleotides align to TRBD1. V was clipped by 4 bases and J by 7 bases; unmatched bases: 7. CDR3 length equals 15 residues. The V gene's germline CDR1 is MDHEN and CDR2 SYDVKM. This CDR3 is CASSSRTGWNSPLHF. DNA for the CDR3: TGTGCCAGCAGTTCGAGGACAGGTTGGAATTCACCCCTCCACTTT.